This TCR beta chain was sequenced for a study of OX40 agonist ivuxolimab in advanced cancers. As for the study in general: Three patients got partial responses; one had hepatocellular carcinoma and two had cutaneous melanoma.

Trimming cost V 4 bases and J 4 bases, with 13 bases left between them. The CDR3 extends over 14 amino acids. Germline CDR1 reads SGHTA; CDR2 reads FQGNSA. The study, taken as a whole, reports: What antigens the expanded peripheral T cells recognized was never established. Fewer expanded clones were found on average in CD4+ than in CD8+ T cells.

About this clone itself: Its antigen is as yet unknown.

TCRdb's table, derived via immunoSEQ multiplex PCR, lists solely in-frame clones and lacks some. This table holds tens of thousands of clones, around 87% found once. Source: CD4+ or CD8+ T cells sorted from blood, taken in a trial of the OX40 agonist ivuxolimab. This sequence was found in an adult with an advanced solid tumor such as melanoma, head and neck, liver or kidney cancer. The chain uses TRBV7-2 and TRBJ1-1; tentative D call: TRBD1 (5 bases). The CDR3: CASSSSGGITEAFF. CDR3 DNA sequence: TGTGCCAGCAGCTCCAGTGGGGGGATCACTGAAGCTTTCTTT.